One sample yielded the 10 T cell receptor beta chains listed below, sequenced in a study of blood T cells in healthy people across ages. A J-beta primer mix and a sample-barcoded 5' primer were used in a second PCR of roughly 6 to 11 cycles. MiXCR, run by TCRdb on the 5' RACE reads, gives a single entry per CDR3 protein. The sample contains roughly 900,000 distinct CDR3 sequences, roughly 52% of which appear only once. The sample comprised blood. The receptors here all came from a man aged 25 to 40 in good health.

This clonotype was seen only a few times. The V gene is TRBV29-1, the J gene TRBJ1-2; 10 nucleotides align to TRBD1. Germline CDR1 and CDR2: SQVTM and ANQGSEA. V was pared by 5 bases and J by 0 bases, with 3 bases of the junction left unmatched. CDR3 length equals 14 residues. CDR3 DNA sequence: TGCAGCGTTCCCGGACAGGGGGCTAACTATGGCTACACCTTC. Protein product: CSVPGQGANYGYTF.

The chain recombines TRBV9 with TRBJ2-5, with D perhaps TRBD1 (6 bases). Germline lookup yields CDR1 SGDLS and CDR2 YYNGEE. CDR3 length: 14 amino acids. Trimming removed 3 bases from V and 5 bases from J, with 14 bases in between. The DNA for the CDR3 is TGTGCCAGCAGCGCTGATGGACAGAGGGAGACCCAGTACTTC. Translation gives CASSADGQRETQYF.

CDR3 in DNA: TGTGCCAGCAGCTTAGGTGCAGGACTAGAGACTGAAGCTTTCTTT. It is translated as CASSLGAGLETEAFF. The chain combines TRBV7-2 with TRBJ1-1; D gene uncertain. The CDR3 is 15 residues long. From germline, CDR1 is SGHTA and CDR2 FQGNSA. V dropped 1 base and J dropped 5 bases, with 14 bases sitting between them.

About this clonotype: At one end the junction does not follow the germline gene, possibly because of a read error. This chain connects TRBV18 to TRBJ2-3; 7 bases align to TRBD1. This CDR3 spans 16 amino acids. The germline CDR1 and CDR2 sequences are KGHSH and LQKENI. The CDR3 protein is CASSPGGDRSTDTRYF. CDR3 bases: TGTGCCAGCTCACCAGGTGGGGACAGAAGCACAGATACGCGGTATTTT. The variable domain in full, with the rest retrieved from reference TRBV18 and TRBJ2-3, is NAGVMQNPRHLVRRRGQEARLRCSPMKGHSHVYWYRQLPEEGLKFMVYLQKENIIDESGMPKERFSAEFPKEGPSILRIQQVVRGDSAAYFCASSPGGDRSTDTRYFGPGTRLTVL.

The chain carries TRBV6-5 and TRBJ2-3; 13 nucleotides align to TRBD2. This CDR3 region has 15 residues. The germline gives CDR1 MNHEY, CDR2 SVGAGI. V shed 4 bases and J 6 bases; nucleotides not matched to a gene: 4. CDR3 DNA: TGTGCCAGCAGTTGGGAGACTAGCGGGGGGGATACGCAGTATTTT. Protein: CASSWETSGGDTQYF.

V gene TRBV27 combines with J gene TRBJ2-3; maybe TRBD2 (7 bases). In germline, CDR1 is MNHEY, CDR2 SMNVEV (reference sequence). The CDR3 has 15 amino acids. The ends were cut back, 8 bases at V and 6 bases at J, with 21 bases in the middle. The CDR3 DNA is TGTGCCAGCGGTCATCGGGGGGCCTTAAAGGATACGCAGTATTTT. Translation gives CASGHRGALKDTQYF.

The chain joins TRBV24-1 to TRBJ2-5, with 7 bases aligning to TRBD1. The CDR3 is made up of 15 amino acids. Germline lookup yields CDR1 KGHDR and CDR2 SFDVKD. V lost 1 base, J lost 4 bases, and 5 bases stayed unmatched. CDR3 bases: TGTGCCACCAGTGATTTTAACAGGGGTGGAGAGACCCAGTACTTC. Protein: CATSDFNRGGETQYF.

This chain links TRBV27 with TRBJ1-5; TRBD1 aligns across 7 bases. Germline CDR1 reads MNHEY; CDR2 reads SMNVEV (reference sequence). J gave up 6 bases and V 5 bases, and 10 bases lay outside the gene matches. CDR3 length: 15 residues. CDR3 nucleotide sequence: TGTGCCAGCAGTCCCCGGACAGGTTTGGTTCAGCCCCAGCATTTT. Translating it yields CASSPRTGLVQPQHF.

In DNA, the CDR3 is TGTGCCAGCAGCGCCTCCCGGGCCTACGAGCAGTACTTC. It specifies CASSASRAYEQYF. The genes are TRBV7-2 and TRBJ2-7; no reliable D call. There are 13 residues in the CDR3. In germline, CDR1 is SGHTA, CDR2 FQGNSA. Trimming cost V 5 bases and J 2 bases, with 10 bases left between them.

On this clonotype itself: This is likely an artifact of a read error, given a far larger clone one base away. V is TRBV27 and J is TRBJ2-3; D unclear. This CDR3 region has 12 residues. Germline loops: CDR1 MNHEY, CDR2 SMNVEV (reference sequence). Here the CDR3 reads CVSSLLGDTQYF. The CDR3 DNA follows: TGTGTCAGCAGTTTATTAGGAGATACGCAGTATTTT.